This T cell receptor beta chain originates from a study of T cell responses to AZD1222 COVID-19 vaccine. Study-wide background: Recipients boosted at about 4 weeks or about 12 weeks are pooled. General study findings and limits: Baseline seropositives among AZD1222 recipients totaled only five to seven. Donors, mostly white British, included more females; clonal diversity was possibly underestimated. Researchers took repertoire samples only after the peak T cell response had come.

Notes on this clone: The target antigen is unknown.

Trimming removed 1 base from V and 5 bases from J, with 8 bases in between. This CDR3 spans 14 amino acids. The V gene's germline CDR1 is LGHDT and CDR2 YNNKEL (reference sequence). TCRdb's copy holds only in-frame clones and misses some; the assay was immunoSEQ multiplex PCR. Altogether roughly 160,000 clones are present, 94% being singletons, with the ten largest covering about 0.64%. This sequence originates from an adult in good health. This chain connects TRBV3-1 (or the pseudogene TRBV3-2) to TRBJ2-2, with a weak D call TRBD1 (5 bases). This material consisted of peripheral blood, taken on day 0 of AZD1222 vaccination. CDR3 bases: TGTGCCAGCAGCCAAGGACAGACTACCGGGGAGCTGTTTTTT. Its protein product is CASSQGQTTGELFF.